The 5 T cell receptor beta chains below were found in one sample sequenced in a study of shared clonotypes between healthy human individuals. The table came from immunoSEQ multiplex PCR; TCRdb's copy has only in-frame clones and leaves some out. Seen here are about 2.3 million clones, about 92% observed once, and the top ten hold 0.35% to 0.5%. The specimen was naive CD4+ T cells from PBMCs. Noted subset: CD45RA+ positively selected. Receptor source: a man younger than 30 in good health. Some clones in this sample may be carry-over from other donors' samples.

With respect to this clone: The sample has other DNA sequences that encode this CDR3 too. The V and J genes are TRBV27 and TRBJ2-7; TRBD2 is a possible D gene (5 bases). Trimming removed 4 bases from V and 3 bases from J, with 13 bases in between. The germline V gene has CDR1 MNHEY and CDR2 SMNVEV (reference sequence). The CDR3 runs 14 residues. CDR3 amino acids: CASSSLSGSYEQYF. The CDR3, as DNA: TGTGCCAGCAGTTCCTTGAGTGGGAGCTACGAGCAGTACTTC.

CDR3 sequence: CASSQHGLAGDWQYF. In DNA form, the CDR3 reads TGTGCCAGCAGCCAACATGGACTAGCGGGAGATTGGCAGTACTTC. The genes are TRBV28 and TRBJ2-7, with 13 bases lining up with TRBD2. V trimming: 6 bases; J trimming: 9 bases; junction bases outside the gene matches: 11. The CDR3 runs to 15 residues. Germline assignment: CDR1 MDHEN and CDR2 SYDVKM.

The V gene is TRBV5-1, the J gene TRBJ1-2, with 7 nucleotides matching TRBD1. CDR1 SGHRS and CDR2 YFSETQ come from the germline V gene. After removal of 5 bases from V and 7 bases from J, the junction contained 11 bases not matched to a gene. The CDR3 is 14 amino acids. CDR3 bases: TGCGCCAGCAGATTTACAGGGGAATCAGTTGGCTACACCTTC. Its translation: CASRFTGESVGYTF.

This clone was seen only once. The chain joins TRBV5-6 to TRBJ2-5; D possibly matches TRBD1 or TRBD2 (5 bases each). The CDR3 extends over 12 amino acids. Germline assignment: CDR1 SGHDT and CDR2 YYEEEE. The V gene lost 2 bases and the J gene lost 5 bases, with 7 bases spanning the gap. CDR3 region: CASSFEGETQYF. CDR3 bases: TGTGCCAGCAGCTTTGAGGGGGAGACCCAGTACTTC.

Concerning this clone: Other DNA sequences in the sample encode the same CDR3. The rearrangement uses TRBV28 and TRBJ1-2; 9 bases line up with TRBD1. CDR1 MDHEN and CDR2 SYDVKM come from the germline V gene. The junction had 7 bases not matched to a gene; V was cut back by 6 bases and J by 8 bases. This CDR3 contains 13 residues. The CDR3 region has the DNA TGTGCCAGCAGCTTACAGGGGGCGGGCGGCTACACCTTC. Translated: CASSLQGAGGYTF.